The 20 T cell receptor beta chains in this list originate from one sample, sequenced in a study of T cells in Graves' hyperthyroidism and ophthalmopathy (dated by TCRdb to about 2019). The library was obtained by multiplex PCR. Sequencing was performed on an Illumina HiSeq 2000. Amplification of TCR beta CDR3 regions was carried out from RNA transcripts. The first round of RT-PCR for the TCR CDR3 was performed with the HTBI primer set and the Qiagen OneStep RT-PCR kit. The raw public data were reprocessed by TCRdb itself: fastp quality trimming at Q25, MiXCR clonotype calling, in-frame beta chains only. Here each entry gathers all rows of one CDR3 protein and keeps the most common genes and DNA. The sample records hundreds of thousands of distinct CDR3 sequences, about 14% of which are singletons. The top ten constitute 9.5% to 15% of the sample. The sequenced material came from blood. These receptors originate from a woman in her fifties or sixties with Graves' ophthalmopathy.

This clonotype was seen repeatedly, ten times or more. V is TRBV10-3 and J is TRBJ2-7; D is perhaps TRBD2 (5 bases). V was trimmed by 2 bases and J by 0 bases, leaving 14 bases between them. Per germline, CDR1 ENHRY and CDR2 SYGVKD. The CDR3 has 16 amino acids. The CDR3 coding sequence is TGTGCCATCAGTGAGCCCCGGGGTGTAAGCTCCTACGAGCAGTACTTC. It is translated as CAISEPRGVSSYEQYF.

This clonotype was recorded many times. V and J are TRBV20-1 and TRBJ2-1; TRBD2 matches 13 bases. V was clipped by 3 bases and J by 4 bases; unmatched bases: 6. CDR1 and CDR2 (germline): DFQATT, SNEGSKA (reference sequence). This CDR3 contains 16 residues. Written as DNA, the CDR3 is TGCAGTGCTAGGACTAGCGGGAGGATATTTTACAATGAGCAGTTCTTC. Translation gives CSARTSGRIFYNEQFF.

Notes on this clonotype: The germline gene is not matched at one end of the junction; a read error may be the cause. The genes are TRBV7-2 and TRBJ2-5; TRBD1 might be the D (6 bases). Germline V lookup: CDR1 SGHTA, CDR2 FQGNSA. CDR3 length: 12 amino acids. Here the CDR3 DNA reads TGTGCCAGCAGTATAGTGCCCGGGACACTCGACTTC. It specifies CASSIVPGTLDF. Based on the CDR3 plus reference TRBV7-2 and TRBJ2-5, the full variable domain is GAGVSQSPSNKVTEKGKDVELRCDPISGHTALYWYRQSLGQGLEFLIYFQGNSAPDKSGLPSDRFSAERTGGSVSTLTIQRTQQEDSAVYLCASSIVPGTLDFGPGTRLLVL.

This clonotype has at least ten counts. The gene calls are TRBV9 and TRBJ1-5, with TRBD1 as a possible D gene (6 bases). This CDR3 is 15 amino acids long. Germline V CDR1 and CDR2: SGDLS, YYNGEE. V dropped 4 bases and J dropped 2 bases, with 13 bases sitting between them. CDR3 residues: CASSKTGFGNQPQHF. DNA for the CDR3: TGTGCCAGCAGCAAAACAGGGTTTGGCAATCAGCCCCAGCATTTT.

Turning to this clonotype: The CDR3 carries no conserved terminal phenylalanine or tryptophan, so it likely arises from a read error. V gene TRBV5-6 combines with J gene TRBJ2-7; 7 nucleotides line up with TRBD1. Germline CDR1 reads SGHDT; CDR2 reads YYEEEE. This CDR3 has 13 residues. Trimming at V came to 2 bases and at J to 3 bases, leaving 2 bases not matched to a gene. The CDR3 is CASSFPGGYEQYL. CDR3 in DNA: TGTGCCAGCAGCTTTCCAGGGGGCTACGAGCAGTACCTC.

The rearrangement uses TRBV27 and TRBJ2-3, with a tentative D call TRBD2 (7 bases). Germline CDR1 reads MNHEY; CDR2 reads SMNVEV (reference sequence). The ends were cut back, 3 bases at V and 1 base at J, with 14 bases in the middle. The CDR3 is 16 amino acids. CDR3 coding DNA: TGTGCCAGCAGTTTCCCGAAGGGGGGGGGCACAGATACGCAGTATTTT. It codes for CASSFPKGGGTDTQYF.

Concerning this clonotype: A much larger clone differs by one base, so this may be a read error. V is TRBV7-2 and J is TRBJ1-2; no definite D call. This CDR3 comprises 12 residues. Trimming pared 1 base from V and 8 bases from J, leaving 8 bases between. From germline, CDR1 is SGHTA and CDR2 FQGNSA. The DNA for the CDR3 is TGTGCCAGCAGCTTAGTGAGGAGGGGCTACACCTTC. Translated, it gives CASSLVRRGYTF.

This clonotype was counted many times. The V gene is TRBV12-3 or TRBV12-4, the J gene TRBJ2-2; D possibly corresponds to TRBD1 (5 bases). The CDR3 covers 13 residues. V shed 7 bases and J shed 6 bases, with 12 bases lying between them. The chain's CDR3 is CASMVQGAGELFF. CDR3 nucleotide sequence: TGTGCCAGCATGGTCCAGGGCGCCGGGGAGCTGTTTTTT.

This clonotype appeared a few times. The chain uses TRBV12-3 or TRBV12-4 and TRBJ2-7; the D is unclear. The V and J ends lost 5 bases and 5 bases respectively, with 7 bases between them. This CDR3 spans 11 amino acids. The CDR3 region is CASSKLNEQYF. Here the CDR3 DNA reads TGTGCCAGCAGTAAGTTAAACGAGCAGTACTTC.

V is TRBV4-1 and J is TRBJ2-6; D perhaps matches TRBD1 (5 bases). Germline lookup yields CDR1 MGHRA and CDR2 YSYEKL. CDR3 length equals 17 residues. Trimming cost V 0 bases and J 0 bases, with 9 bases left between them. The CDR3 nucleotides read TGCGCCAGCAGCCAAGAGGGGCGGATCTCTGGGGCCAACGTCCTGACTTTC. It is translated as CASSQEGRISGANVLTF.

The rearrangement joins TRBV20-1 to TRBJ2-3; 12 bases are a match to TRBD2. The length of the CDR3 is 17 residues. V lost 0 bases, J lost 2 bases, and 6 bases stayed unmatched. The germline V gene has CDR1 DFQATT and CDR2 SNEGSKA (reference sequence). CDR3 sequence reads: CSARDPLAGGPTDTQYF. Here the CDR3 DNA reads TGCAGTGCTAGAGATCCACTAGCGGGAGGCCCCACAGATACGCAGTATTTT.

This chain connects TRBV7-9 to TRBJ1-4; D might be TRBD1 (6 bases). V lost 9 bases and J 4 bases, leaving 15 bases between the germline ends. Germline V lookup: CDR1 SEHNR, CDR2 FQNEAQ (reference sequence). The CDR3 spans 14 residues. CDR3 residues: CASSTGRGNEKLFF. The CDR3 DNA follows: TGTGCCAGTTCCACTGGCAGGGGTAATGAAAAACTGTTTTTT.

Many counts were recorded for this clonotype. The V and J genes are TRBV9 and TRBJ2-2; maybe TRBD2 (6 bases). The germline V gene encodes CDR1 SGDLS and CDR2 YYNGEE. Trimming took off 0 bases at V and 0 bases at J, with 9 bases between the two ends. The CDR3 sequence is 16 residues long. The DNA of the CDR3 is TGTGCCAGCAGCGTAGGAGGCGGGACGAACACCGGGGAGCTGTTTTTT. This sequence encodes CASSVGGGTNTGELFF. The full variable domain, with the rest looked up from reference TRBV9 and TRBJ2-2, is DSGVTQTPKHLITATGQRVTLRCSPRSGDLSVYWYQQSLDQGLQFLIQYYNGEERAKGNILERFSAQQFPDLHSELNLSSLELGDSALYFCASSVGGGTNTGELFFGEGSRLTVL.

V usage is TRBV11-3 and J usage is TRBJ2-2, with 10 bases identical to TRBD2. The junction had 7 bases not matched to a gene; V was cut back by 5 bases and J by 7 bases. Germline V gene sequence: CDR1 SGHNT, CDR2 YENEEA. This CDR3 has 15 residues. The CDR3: CASSPGTSVHGELFF. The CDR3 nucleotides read TGTGCCAGCAGCCCCGGGACTAGCGTTCACGGGGAGCTGTTTTTT.

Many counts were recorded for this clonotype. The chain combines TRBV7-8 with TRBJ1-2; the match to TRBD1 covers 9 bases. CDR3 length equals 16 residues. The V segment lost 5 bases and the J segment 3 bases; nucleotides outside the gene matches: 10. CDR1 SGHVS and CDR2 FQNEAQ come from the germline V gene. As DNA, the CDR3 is TGTGCCAGCAGCCAATATACAGGGGGCTCGTACTATGGCTACACCTTC. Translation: CASSQYTGGSYYGYTF. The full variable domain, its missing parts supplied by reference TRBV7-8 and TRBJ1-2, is GAGVSQSPRYKVAKRGQDVALRCDPISGHVSLFWYQQALGQGPEFLTYFQNEAQLDKSGLPSDRFFAERPEGSVSTLKIQRTQQEDSAVYLCASSQYTGGSYYGYTFGSGTRLTVV.

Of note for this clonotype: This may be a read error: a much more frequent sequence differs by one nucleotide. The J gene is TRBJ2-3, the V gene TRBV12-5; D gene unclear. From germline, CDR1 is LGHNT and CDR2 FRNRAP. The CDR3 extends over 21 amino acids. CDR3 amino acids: CAGGLPSLFKLREFEQRTQYF. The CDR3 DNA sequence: TGTGCTGGTGGTTTGCCTTCTTTATTTAAGTTACGAGAGTTCGAGCAGCGAACGCAGTATTTT.

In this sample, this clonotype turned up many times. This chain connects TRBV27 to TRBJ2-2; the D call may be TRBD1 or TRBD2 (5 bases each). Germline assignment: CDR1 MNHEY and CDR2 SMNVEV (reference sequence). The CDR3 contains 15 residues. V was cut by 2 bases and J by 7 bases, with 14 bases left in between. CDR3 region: CASSLRGASVGELFF. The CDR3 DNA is TGTGCCAGCAGTTTAAGAGGGGCTTCGGTCGGGGAGCTGTTTTTT.

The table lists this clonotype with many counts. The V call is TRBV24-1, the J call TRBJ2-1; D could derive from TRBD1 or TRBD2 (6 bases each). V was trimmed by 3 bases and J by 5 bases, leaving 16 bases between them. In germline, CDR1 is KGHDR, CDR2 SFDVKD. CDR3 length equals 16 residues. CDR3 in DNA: TGTGCCACCAGTGATCAAACCCGCGGGACAAACAATGAGCAGTTCTTC. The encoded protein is CATSDQTRGTNNEQFF.

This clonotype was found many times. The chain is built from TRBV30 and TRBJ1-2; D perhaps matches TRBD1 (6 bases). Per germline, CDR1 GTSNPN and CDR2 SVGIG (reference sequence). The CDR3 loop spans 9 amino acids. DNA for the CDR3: TGTACGGGGGGGGCTGGCTACACCTTC. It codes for CTGGAGYTF.

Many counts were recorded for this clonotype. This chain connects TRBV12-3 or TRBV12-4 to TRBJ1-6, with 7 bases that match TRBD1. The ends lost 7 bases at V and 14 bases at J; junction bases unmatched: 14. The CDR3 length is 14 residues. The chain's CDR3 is CASKSGTDIHTLHF. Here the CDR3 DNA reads TGTGCCAGCAAGTCCGGGACAGATATTCACACCCTCCACTTT.